This is a list of T cell receptor beta chains from one sample in a study of T cells in localized non-small cell lung cancer. Data came from immunoSEQ multiplex PCR; TCRdb stores just in-frame clones and leaves some out. The data contain 31,000 or so clones, about four fifths of them singletons. The sequences come from peripheral blood, collected before any cancer treatment. These receptors were obtained from a male donor aged 60 or over with stage III squamous cell lung carcinoma. CDR3s include the opening cysteine and the closing phenylalanine or tryptophan. Each record gives: D gene, V gene, J gene, clone size, CDR3 DNA, CDR3 protein. A D gene is named only where the DNA matches it firmly. Part of the rows lack a size; the others show once, few, many or a class for expanded clones.

>TRBD2|TRBV9|TRBJ2-1|few
TGTGCCAGCAATAAACGGGGGGGCTCCTACAATGAGCAGTTCTTC
CASNKRGGSYNEQFF
>-|TRBV2|TRBJ1-5|-
TGTGCCAGCAAACGGGAGGGGGGAAGCAATCAGCCCCAGCATTTT
CASKREGGSNQPQHF
>-|TRBV7-6|TRBJ1-1|-
TGTGCCAGCAGCTTCCCCAGGGAATCCATGAACACTGAAGCTTTCTTT
CASSFPRESMNTEAFF
>-|TRBV6-6|TRBJ1-6|-
TGTGCCAGCAGTTACCTGGCAGGTCCAGATTCACCCCTCCACTTT
CASSYLAGPDSPLHF
>TRBD2|TRBV5-6|TRBJ2-2|-
TGTGCCAGCAGCTTGTTAGCGGGAGAAAACACCGGGGAGCTGTTTTTT
CASSLLAGENTGELFF
>-|TRBV28|TRBJ1-4|-
TGTGCCAGCAGCTCCGGGGGGGCCTCAAGGGAAAAACTGTTTTTT
CASSSGGASREKLFF
>-|TRBV10-2|TRBJ2-7|once
TGCGCCAGCACAGACGGGGGATCCTACGAGCAGTACTTC
CASTDGGSYEQYF
>-|TRBV6-6|TRBJ1-1|-
TGTGCCAGCAGTATAGGACGGAACACTGAAGCTTTCTTT
CASSIGRNTEAFF
>-|TRBV28|TRBJ2-3|-
TGTGCCAGCAGTACCCCTGGGGGCGACACAGATACGCAGTATTTT
CASSTPGGDTDTQYF
>TRBD1|TRBV19|TRBJ2-7|-
TGTGCCAGTAGCGTAAACCGGGACAGGGTAACCTACGAGCAGTACTTC
CASSVNRDRVTYEQYF
>-|TRBV5-1|TRBJ1-3|-
TGCGCCAGCAGCTTGGAGCCAGGTATAGGCAACACCATATATTTT
CASSLEPGIGNTIYF
>-|TRBV6-5|TRBJ2-6|-
TGTGCCAGCAGTTACGATGGAGGGGCTGGGGCCAACGTCCTGACTTTC
CASSYDGGAGANVLTF
>TRBD1|TRBV11-2|TRBJ2-3|few
TGTGCCAGCAGCCCCAGGGACAGGGGAACCCCAGATACGCAGTATTTT
CASSPRDRGTPDTQYF
>-|TRBV9|TRBJ2-7|-
TGTGCCAGCAGCTTCTCCTCGACTAGCTCCTACGAGCAGTACTTC
CASSFSSTSSYEQYF
>-|TRBV18|TRBJ1-5|once
TGTGCCAGCTCGCTAGGATGGACGGGCCAGCCCCAGCATTTT
CASSLGWTGQPQHF
>TRBD2|TRBV27|TRBJ2-1|-
TGTGCCAGCAGTACCCGGACTAGCTACAATGAGCAGTTCTTC
CASSTRTSYNEQFF
>TRBD1|TRBV28|TRBJ1-1|-
TGTGCCAGCAGGCGGGAGCAGGGGGCTTTGAACACTGAAGCTTTCTTT
CASRREQGALNTEAFF
>-|TRBV29-1|TRBJ1-2|-
TGCAGCGTTGCCCGGGGGGGTTCAGTCTATGGCTACACCTTC
CSVARGGSVYGYTF
>-|TRBV5-1|TRBJ2-2|-
TGCGCCAGCAGCTTGTCCGGGGCCACCGGGGAGCTGTTTTTT
CASSLSGATGELFF
>-|TRBV4-1|TRBJ1-2|-
TGCGCCAGCAGCCAAGAGGGGACGGGCTACTATGGCTACACCTTC
CASSQEGTGYYGYTF
>-|TRBV6-5|TRBJ1-6|-
TGTGCCAGCAGCCTTTTCGGCGGAACCAATTCACCCCTCCACTTT
CASSLFGGTNSPLHF
>-|TRBV5-8|TRBJ1-2|-
TGTGCCAGCAGCGTCCCGGGACCGCAAGGAGGCTACACCTTC
CASSVPGPQGGYTF